This TCR beta chain was recorded in a study of PD-1 blockade in mismatch repair-deficient tumors. Study overall: All were previously treated, progressing patients with about twelve mismatch repair-deficient cancer types.

TCRdb's table, derived via immunoSEQ multiplex PCR, lists solely in-frame clones and lacks some. The sample shows some 15,000 clones, about nine tenths of them seen only once. Regarding the study as a whole: Rapid post-treatment expansion, then contraction, generally preceding radiologic response, marked tumor-resident clones.

Per the germline V gene, CDR1 is SGHRS and CDR2 is YFSETQ. The germline V and J ends were trimmed by 4 bases and 0 bases, with 11 bases remaining between them. CDR3 length equals 14 residues. The time point: identical roughly 10-day culture without peptide (control). TCRs were sequenced from a few patients responding to pembrolizumab. Baseline for clone expansion was a parallel culture with no peptide. Comment on this clone: Its antigen is unknown.

The source material was cells cultured in vitro, sampled from a patient treated with pembrolizumab. The sequence was collected from an adult with mismatch repair-deficient cancer. The V and J genes are TRBV5-1 and TRBJ2-7; the D is unclear. CDR3 sequence reads: CASSPQVSSYEQYF. The CDR3 nucleotides are TGCGCCAGCAGCCCTCAGGTTAGCTCCTACGAGCAGTACTTC.